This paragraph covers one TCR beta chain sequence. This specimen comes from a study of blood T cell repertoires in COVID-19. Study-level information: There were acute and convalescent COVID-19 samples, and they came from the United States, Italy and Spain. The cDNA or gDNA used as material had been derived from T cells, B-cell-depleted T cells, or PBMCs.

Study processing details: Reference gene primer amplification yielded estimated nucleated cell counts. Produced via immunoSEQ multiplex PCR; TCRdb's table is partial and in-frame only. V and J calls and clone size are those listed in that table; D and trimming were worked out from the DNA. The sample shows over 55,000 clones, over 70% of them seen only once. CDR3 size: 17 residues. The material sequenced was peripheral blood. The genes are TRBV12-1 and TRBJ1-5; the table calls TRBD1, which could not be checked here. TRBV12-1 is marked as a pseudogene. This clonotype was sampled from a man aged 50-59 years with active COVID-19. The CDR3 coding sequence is TGTGCCAGCAGCTTTGCGCGACAGGGGTATAGCAATCAGCCCCAGCATTTT. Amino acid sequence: CASSFARQGYSNQPQHF.